These T cell receptor beta chains were read from a single sample in a study of siplizumab effects on memory and regulatory T cells. Sequenced by immunoSEQ multiplex PCR; TCRdb stores in-frame clones only, minus some. The sample lists under 7,500 clones; roughly 65% were seen once. The sample consisted of effector memory CD8+ T cells sorted from blood. Receptor source: a human donor in good health. Both conserved end residues are trimmed from each CDR3.

j_call | v_call | cdr3_aa
TRBJ2-1 | TRBV27 | ASSLAGGWNEQF
TRBJ1-1 | TRBV5-6 | ASSFTENTEAF
TRBJ1-4 | TRBV7-8 | ASSLALTRVGEKLF
TRBJ1-5 | TRBV10-2 | ASRPHSNQPQH
TRBJ2-7 | TRBV6-6 | ASSGLRTSIPYEQY
TRBJ2-1 | TRBV19 | ASSWRTSGSYNEQF
TRBJ2-1 | TRBV29-1 | SAGGYNEQF
TRBJ1-1 | TRBV6-5 | ASSRARQGEAF
TRBJ2-5 | TRBV30 | AWSLPGTQY
TRBJ2-1 | TRBV5-1 | ASSLVLGNEQF
TRBJ2-1 | TRBV2 | ASSEAVSYEQF
TRBJ2-2 | TRBV6-5 | ASSGTGKTGELF
TRBJ2-1 | TRBV29-1 | SVDGQGGNEQF
TRBJ1-1 | TRBV6-1 | ASSGGEWTEAF
TRBJ1-5 | TRBV7-9 | ASSSMDRAQPQH
TRBJ2-1 | TRBV5-3 | ARSFEGLAGASYNEQF
TRBJ2-7 | TRBV6-1 | ASSEGGTGSYEQY
TRBJ1-5 | TRBV25-1 | ASRNGYWEPQH
TRBJ1-4 | TRBV11-1 | ASSEFPGQEKLF
TRBJ1-1 | TRBV9 | ASRGNLNTEAF
TRBJ2-2 | TRBV11-2 | ASSLGQNTGELF
TRBJ2-7 | TRBV5-1 | ASKEGGSEQY
TRBJ2-2 | TRBV19 | ASKTGEADTGELF
TRBJ2-7 | TRBV5-1 | ASSLVGSQRNEQY
TRBJ2-7 | TRBV6-5 | ATRDLASYEQY
TRBJ1-4 | TRBV7-8 | ASSVDSSKGEKLF
TRBJ2-7 | TRBV5-5 | ASSLADREYEQY
TRBJ1-1 | TRBV18 | ASSDDRVNTEAF
TRBJ2-7 | TRBV4-2 | ASSQEGSGSSYEQY
TRBJ2-1 | TRBV20-1 | SALTEQF
TRBJ2-1 | TRBV9 | ASSYSGRGASEQF
TRBJ2-7 | TRBV4-2 | ATRARSYEQY